The source of this T cell receptor beta chain is a study of cytomegalovirus exposure and HLA in healthy donors (dated by TCRdb to the late 2010s). Looking at the study overall: An earlier analysis of some 600 of the donors reported approximately 280 Gb of sequence data and 117 million unique TCR beta sequences obtained from roughly 180 million T cells. A later genetic analysis used genome-wide SNP genotypes for 398 of the 666 donors, treating that subset as a discovery cohort. The number of typed donors differed by locus: about 629-630 for A, B, C, DRB1 and DQB1; approximately 540 for DQA1; some 610 for DPA1; and around 470 for DPB1. Donor age, sex, ethnicity and CMV serostatus were compiled alongside the repertoire data. An earlier analysis of approximately 630 of the donors applied high-throughput TCR beta sequencing to assess whether each TCR beta V gene segment acted as functional or pseudogenic. A few DR-DQ haplotypes were handled as single units for association and clustering because linkage in the cohort was strong. The study aimed to test whether signatures of past pathogen exposure could be identified by cataloging public T cell receptors. Across 300 to 500 genotyped donors of the cohort, an average of approximately 240,000 unique TCR beta nucleotide sequences per donor were sequenced, and roughly a sixth of those sequences were non-productive. To predict cytomegalovirus infection status, the study combined high-throughput TCR immunosequencing, statistical association of individual TCRs with disease status, and machine learning. Every repertoire in the discovery cohort had been generated on one and the same sequencing platform. Using immunosequencing, the study profiled T cell repertoires from around 680 subjects and related those repertoires to cytomegalovirus serostatus. The genetic ancestry cluster associated with self-reported Caucasian donors included 81% of the roughly 360 genotyped donors. HLA typing covered class I and class II loci at four-digit resolution. About 310 gigabases of sequencing data and tens of millions of unique TCR sequences were included in an early release covering 550 to 800 HLA-typed donors. A separate validation cohort of about 110 different subjects was used in addition to the roughly 670-subject first cohort. In a later analysis, previously published TCR beta repertoires from about 640 donors were re-analyzed and high-resolution HLA genotyping was added so that TCR occurrence patterns could be studied. Rather than drawing on any new phenotypic data, the later analysis identified candidate immune exposures from TCR beta sequences and the way those sequences occurred across donors.

This clone occurred a few times. Its antigen specificity is not known. Base qualities are not at hand, and no much larger clone is one base apart. V and J lose 5 bases and 11 bases, and a span of 15 bases separates them. The CDR3 sequence holds 12 residues, the cysteine and phenylalanine included. Only the CDR3 part of the read is kept: 36 bases, read in frame from the first base. Sequences SNHLY (CDR1) and FYNNEI (CDR2) are obtained from the germline V gene. The library was produced with the immunoSEQ multiplex PCR assay. For the multiplex PCR, a mixture combining 60 forward primers for TCR Vbeta segments and 13 reverse primers for TCR Jbeta segments was used. Amplification of the CDR3 region of rearranged TCR beta genes was performed with a multiplex PCR assay on genomic DNA. The Illumina HiSeq System was used to sequence the amplified TCR beta libraries as 87-base-pair reads. The study's own analysis went as follows. A later analysis counted approximately 74 million unique TCR beta chains across the approximately 700 repertoires, and around 9.9 million of these chains were shared by at least two donors. A nearest-neighbor algorithm error-corrected the raw reads and collapsed the reads into unique sequences, merging closely related sequences to remove PCR and sequencing errors. Alignment of CDR3 sequences to IMGT reference sequences was used to assign V, D and J gene segments. For a sequence to be retained, at least a six-nucleotide match to both a V gene segment and a J gene segment was required. Rearrangements were classified as productive when the CDR3 lacked stop codons and remained in frame with V and J, and all other rearrangements were classified as non-productive. CDR3 was defined by IMGT convention, running from the second conserved V-encoded cysteine to the conserved J-encoded phenylalanine. The earlier analysis of some 600 of the donors excluded sequences that lacked an unambiguous match to a single V gene segment. An earlier analysis of a few hundred of the donors classified V segments as functional when productive rearrangements were above 56.7% and as segregating when the standard deviation between donors was above 5%. A statistical classification framework was developed to diagnose cytomegalovirus status using the catalog of TCR beta chain sequences. A later analysis assigned V and J genes by comparing TCR nucleotide sequences with IMGT/GENE-DB human TR gene sequences. The TCRdist pipeline was used in a later analysis to assign CDR3 sequences and most-parsimonious VDJ recombination scenarios. In a later analysis, each TCR beta chain was defined by its CDR3 amino acid sequence together with its V-gene family, and reads without a unique V-gene family were excluded. To address suspected cross-contamination and a sequencing artifact, a later analysis removed 592 highly shared, low-generation-probability nucleotide sequences. For each public chain, a later analysis derived a clonal expansion index from normalized ranks of inferred template counts within each repertoire. In a later analysis, generation probabilities were computed with a VDJ recombination model fitted to out-of-frame rearrangements, and the resulting probabilities were checked against IGoR. In a later analysis, TCR-TCR, TCR-HLA and TCR-CMV co-occurrence was scored with hypergeometric tests, and a repertoire-size bias correction was applied to TCR pairs. False discovery rates were estimated in a later analysis by permuting HLA or CMV assignments 20 times. In a later analysis, co-occurring TCRs were grouped with DBSCAN, and TCRdist sequence similarity was added when clustering was performed within HLA-allele-positive subsets. Co-occurrence clustering excluded repertoires with fewer than 30,000 or more than 120,000 public chains, plus five with anomalous nucleotide sharing. This immuneACCESS table, as held by TCRdb, lists in-frame sequences with V and J called but not all clones. Of the missing ones, under half trace to an unresolved V gene in checked studies; the others have no known cause. Clone size and V and J calls were adopted from that table, with D and trimming inferred from the DNA. The sample table contains 140,000 or so clones; only one count was recorded for over 60% of them. 2% to 2.5% of the sample is taken by the ten largest.

What the research found in general, with its limitations: A few of the identified cytomegalovirus-associated TCR beta chains were confirmed in vitro to be specific for cytomegalovirus antigens. Linkage disequilibrium might explain the correlated functional status among segregating V segments, but an unknown experimental factor could not be excluded. In an earlier analysis of around 600 of the donors, most TCR beta V segments appeared in productive rearrangements about 87% or about 30% of the time, broadly matching IMGT annotations. The study listed 150 to 200 TCR beta chains as associated with cytomegalovirus. Most TCR sequences were seen in very few donors, while some public TCRs were found in many individuals. According to a later analysis, parvovirus B19, influenza, CMV and Epstein-Barr virus appeared linked to several top co-occurrence clusters. Some IMGT-functional V segments, including TRBV6-2 and TRBV6-3, could not be told apart with the 87-base-pair reads, so those segments were excluded. The sequencing pipeline was judged likely to have produced a cluster of highly shared sequence variants as a technical artifact. The earlier analysis of 587 of the donors excluded roughly 17 rarely observed V segments, including chromosome 9 orphons, because counts were too low. A later analysis found that most CMV-associated TCR beta chains appeared HLA-restricted, with HLA associations seemingly driven largely by CMV exposure. A further reported finding was that TCR beta sequences accurately predicted the HLA-A and HLA-B alleles for most subjects in the first cohort. A later genetic analysis associated a missense DCLRE1C variant with V-gene and J-gene trimming of TCR beta chains, and an independent cohort replicated the association. A later analysis found that HLA-associated TCR beta chains were more clonally expanded and had lower generation probabilities than equally common non-associated chains. A later genetic analysis reported fewer N-insertions in productive TCRs among donors in an Asian-associated ancestry cluster than the approximately 700-donor mean. Because some donors lacked HLA typing at each locus, the association tests relied only on the typed subset. It was suggested by the authors that the approach could potentially be generalized to other disease states and immunological phenotypes. The presence/absence analyses assumed that sequencing depth was roughly uniform across donors, and that assumption may not be true. Immune exposure information for the cohort was limited to CMV serostatus. When HLA alleles, especially DR and DQ, strongly co-occurred, TCR associations were difficult to assign to individual alleles. At a false discovery rate of 0.05, a later analysis linked under 20,000 TCR beta sequences to specific HLA alleles. In a later analysis, TCR association rates were found to vary across HLA loci, with the most associated TCRs seen for DRB1 alleles and the fewest for HLA-C alleles. Cytomegalovirus status was reported to be diagnosed by the classifier with high specificity and sensitivity in both the original and validation cohorts. Only TCR beta chains were sequenced in this cohort, and the absence of alpha or paired-chain data limited detectable features.

In total, roughly 710 healthy bone marrow donors made up the cohort. At the time of sampling, all cohort members were nominally healthy, though unrecorded immune exposures were likely present. The donor tested CMV seronegative, placing the donor among the approximately 400 seronegative members of the cohort. A peripheral blood sample was collected from each donor, and TCR beta sequencing was performed on peripheral blood mononuclear cells. The Qiagen DNeasy Blood Extraction Kit was used to extract genomic DNA from the blood cell samples. The specimen was PBMCs. This receptor was taken from a man aged 40-49 years in good health and CMV-seronegative. This receptor chain uses TRBV2 and TRBJ1-1, with TRBD1 tentatively as D gene (6 bases match). The CDR3 is CASSPTGTRAFF. The DNA is as follows: TGTGCCAGCAGTCCAACAGGGACCAGGGCTTTCTTT. Full variable domain (CDR3 extended with the reference TRBV2 and TRBJ1-1 proteins): EPEVTQTPSHQVTQMGQEVILRCVPISNHLYFYWYRQILGQKVEFLVSFYNNEISEKSEIFDDQFSVERPDGSNFTLKIRSTKLEDSAMYFCASSPTGTRAFFGQGTRLTVV.